One sample yielded the 24 T cell receptor beta chains listed below, sequenced in a study of shared clonotypes between healthy human individuals. Profiled with immunoSEQ multiplex PCR; TCRdb holds only in-frame clones, not every one. The profile shows some 2 million clones, around 95% of them singletons. Sequenced input: naive CD4+ T cells sorted from blood. Documented subset: CD45RA+ positively selected. Receptors were obtained from a man aged 18 to 35 in good health.

This chain links TRBV7-9 with TRBJ1-4, with D maybe TRBD1 (5 bases). V dropped 5 bases and J dropped 5 bases, with 15 bases sitting between them. This CDR3 is 15 amino acids long. Germline V CDR1 and CDR2: SEHNR, FQNEAQ (reference sequence). CDR3 loop: CASSQQGTGNEKLFF. As DNA, the CDR3 is TGTGCCAGCAGCCAGCAGGGAACGGGGAATGAAAAACTGTTTTTT. The full variable domain, completed using reference TRBV7-9 and TRBJ1-4, is DTGVSQNPRHKITKRGQNVTFRCDPISEHNRLYWYRQTLGQGPEFLTYFQNEAQLEKSRLLSDRFSAERPKGSFSTLEIQRTEQGDSAMYLCASSQQGTGNEKLFFGSGTQLSVL.

The J gene is TRBJ2-5, the V gene TRBV28; the D gene is possibly TRBD1 (6 bases). The germline V and J ends were trimmed by 0 bases and 2 bases, with 10 bases remaining between them. Germline values: CDR1 MDHEN, CDR2 SYDVKM. This CDR3 spans 15 amino acids. CDR3 bases: TGTGCCAGCAGTTTATGGGACAGAACTCAAGAGACCCAGTACTTC. It encodes CASSLWDRTQETQYF.

The chain joins TRBV7-9 to TRBJ1-2, with 8 bases identical to TRBD1. The CDR3 consists of 16 residues. Per the germline V gene, CDR1 is SEHNR and CDR2 is FQNEAQ (reference sequence). V trimming: 5 bases; J trimming: 2 bases; junction bases outside the gene matches: 10. The CDR3: CASSTRQGSMNYGYTF. The CDR3 region has the DNA TGTGCCAGCAGCACCCGACAGGGGTCGATGAACTATGGCTACACCTTC.

The chain recombines TRBV18 with TRBJ2-7; TRBD2 matches at 11 bases. The J segment lost 2 bases and the V segment lost 2 bases, leaving 8 bases of the junction unmatched. Per germline, CDR1 KGHSH and CDR2 LQKENI. CDR3 length: 17 amino acids. The DNA for the CDR3 is TGTGCCAGCTCACCAGGGACTAGCGGAACGCGGGCCTACGAGCAGTACTTC. It yields the protein CASSPGTSGTRAYEQYF.

For the CDR3, the DNA is TGTGCCAGCACCGCTGGAAACACCATATATTTT. As protein: CASTAGNTIYF. V gene TRBV6-6 combines with J gene TRBJ1-3, with no clear D. This CDR3 is built from 11 residues. Trimming removed 7 bases from V and 2 bases from J, with 3 bases in between. Germline values: CDR1 MNHNY, CDR2 SVGAGI (reference sequence).

V and J are TRBV27 and TRBJ2-3, with D tentatively TRBD1 (6 bases). Germline V lookup: CDR1 MNHEY, CDR2 SMNVEV (reference sequence). V shed 3 bases and J shed 4 bases, with 14 bases lying between them. The CDR3 covers 15 residues. CDR3 DNA sequence: TGTGCCAGCAGTTTTGGACAGAGTAGTCCAGATACGCAGTATTTT. It yields the protein CASSFGQSSPDTQYF.

The J gene is TRBJ2-5, the V gene TRBV6-5; D assignment may be TRBD1 or TRBD2 (5 bases each). The CDR3 covers 15 residues. V lost 6 bases and J 2 bases, leaving 16 bases between the germline ends. CDR1 and CDR2 (germline): MNHEY, SVGAGI. The CDR3 spells CASSQTGTGQETQYF. The CDR3 DNA follows: TGTGCCAGCAGCCAAACCGGGACGGGGCAAGAGACCCAGTACTTC.

The table lists this clone with a count of one. CDR3 nucleotide sequence: TGTGCCAGCAGCTCGGGACAGGGCGCAGATACGCAGTATTTT. Protein product: CASSSGQGADTQYF. This chain uses TRBV11-1 with TRBJ2-3; TRBD1 aligns across 9 bases. V was pared by 4 bases and J by 4 bases, with 3 bases of the junction left unmatched. From germline, CDR1 is SGHAT and CDR2 FQDESV (reference sequence). This CDR3 comprises 14 residues.

This sequence joins TRBV2 and TRBJ2-7; TRBD1 matches at 9 bases. CDR1 is SNHLY, CDR2 FYNNEI, per germline. J lost 7 bases, V lost 3 bases, and 10 bases had no gene match. This CDR3 region has 15 residues. The CDR3 loop is CASSDPGTGSWEQYF. CDR3 bases: TGTGCCAGCAGTGACCCCGGGACAGGGTCGTGGGAGCAGTACTTC.

The chain carries TRBV7-9 and TRBJ2-5, with D possibly called TRBD1 or TRBD2 (6 bases each). Germline V gene data show CDR1 as SEHNR and CDR2 as FQNEAQ (reference sequence). The ends were cut back, 5 bases at V and 4 bases at J, with 17 bases in the middle. The CDR3 consists of 15 residues. The CDR3 nucleotides are TGTGCCAGCAGCGCAGGGGAGGTTTGGAGAGAGACCCAGTACTTC. It is translated as CASSAGEVWRETQYF.

The genes are TRBV5-4 and TRBJ1-2; 12 positions agree with TRBD1. V gave up 3 bases and J gave up 8 bases; unmatched junction bases: 11. CDR1 SGHNT and CDR2 YYREEE come from the germline V gene (reference sequence). This CDR3 has 16 residues. Here the CDR3 DNA reads TGTGCCAGCAGCTCCGCACGGGACAGGGGGCCGCCCGGCTACACCTTC. Protein: CASSSARDRGPPGYTF.

This sequence joins TRBV5-4 and TRBJ1-5, with TRBD1 matching over 10 bases. The germline CDR1 and CDR2 sequences are SGHNT and YYREEE (reference sequence). CDR3 length: 16 amino acids. V lost 4 bases and J lost 3; bases outside the gene matches: 7. CDR3 loop: CASSRGGQGNNQPQHF. As DNA, the CDR3 is TGTGCCAGCAGCCGCGGGGGACAGGGGAACAATCAGCCCCAGCATTTT.

The genes are TRBV29-1 and TRBJ1-2; 7 nucleotides align to TRBD1. Germline V gives CDR1 SQVTM, CDR2 ANQGSEA. CDR3 length: 13 residues. The V gene end was trimmed by 5 bases and the J gene end by 5 bases; junction bases not matched to a gene: 8. The CDR3 coding sequence is TGCAGCGTTCGAGGGGGCCTAAGGTATGGCTACACCTTC. It specifies CSVRGGLRYGYTF. Full variable domain (remainder filled in from reference TRBV29-1 and TRBJ1-2): SAVISQKPSRDICQRGTSLTIQCQVDSQVTMMFWYRQQPGQSLTLIATANQGSEATYESGFVIDKFPISRPNLTFSTLTVSNMSPEDSSIYLCSVRGGLRYGYTFGSGTRLTVV.

The chain recombines TRBV6-1 with TRBJ2-7; TRBD1 agrees at 9 bases. The junction had 12 bases not matched to a gene; V was cut back by 6 bases and J by 6 bases. Germline CDR1 is MNHNS and CDR2 is SASEGT. The CDR3 totals 15 residues. The CDR3 coding sequence is TGTGCCAGCAGGGCACCGGGACAGGGCACTTCCGAGCAGTACTTC. Amino acid sequence: CASRAPGQGTSEQYF.

CDR3 amino acids: CASSTTGEDTEAFF. The CDR3 nucleotides read TGTGCCAGCAGCACAACAGGGGAGGACACTGAAGCTTTCTTT. The chain employs TRBV6-5 and TRBJ1-1; 7 positions agree with TRBD1. Germline V gene sequence: CDR1 MNHEY, CDR2 SVGAGI. The CDR3 loop spans 14 amino acids. V trimming: 6 bases; J trimming: 3 bases; junction bases outside the gene matches: 7.

The chain combines TRBV11-1 with TRBJ2-7; D is possibly TRBD1 or TRBD2 (5 bases each). Trimming pared 5 bases from V and 0 bases from J, leaving 26 bases between. CDR3 length: 19 residues. Germline-derived CDR1 and CDR2 are SGHAT and FQDESV (reference sequence). The CDR3 DNA is TGTGCCAGCAGCCCGGGGCACCCGCCCGGCAGTCGGGCCTCCTACGAGCAGTACTTC. This translates into CASSPGHPPGSRASYEQYF.

This chain joins TRBV5-6 and TRBJ1-2, with D maybe TRBD1 (6 bases). Trimming stripped 2 bases from V and 2 bases from J, with 16 bases between. The CDR3 is made up of 16 amino acids. Per germline, CDR1 SGHDT and CDR2 YYEEEE. DNA of the CDR3: TGTGCCAGCAGCTTCGACTTGGGCCAGGGGAACTATGGCTACACCTTC. Protein: CASSFDLGQGNYGYTF.

The V gene is TRBV14, the J gene TRBJ1-1; D is unresolved. V shed 2 bases and J shed 2 bases, with 15 bases lying between them. Germline CDR1 reads SGHDN; CDR2 reads FVKESK. The CDR3 sequence is 16 residues long. Here the CDR3 DNA reads TGTGCCAGCAGCCAAATGCAACCACACAGAAACACTGAAGCTTTCTTT. This sequence encodes CASSQMQPHRNTEAFF.

This chain connects TRBV18 to TRBJ2-7, with 7 bases identical to TRBD2. The germline CDR1 and CDR2 sequences are KGHSH and LQKENI. J was trimmed by 6 bases and V by 1 base; bases with no gene match: 6. The CDR3 runs 14 residues. In DNA form, the CDR3 reads TGTGCCAGCTCACCACGCGCGGGGGAGGGCGAGCAGTACTTC. Translation gives CASSPRAGEGEQYF. Supplemented by reference TRBV18 and TRBJ2-7, the full variable domain reads NAGVMQNPRHLVRRRGQEARLRCSPMKGHSHVYWYRQLPEEGLKFMVYLQKENIIDESGMPKERFSAEFPKEGPSILRIQQVVRGDSAAYFCASSPRAGEGEQYFGPGTRLTVT.

To note about this clone: A much larger clonotype is one base distant, so this may be a read error. The V gene is TRBV5-6, the J gene TRBJ2-3, with 11 nucleotides matching TRBD1. The germline V gene has CDR1 SGHDT and CDR2 YYEEEE. The CDR3 covers 14 residues. CDR3 DNA: TGTGGCAGCAGCTGGGACAGGGGGACAGATACGCAGTATTTT. Translation gives CGSSWDRGTDTQYF. The full variable domain, with the rest looked up from reference TRBV5-6 and TRBJ2-3, is DAGVTQSPTHLIKTRGQQVTLRCSPKSGHDTVSWYQQALGQGPQFIFQYYEEEERQRGNFPDRFSGHQFPNYSSELNVNALLLGDSALYLCGSSWDRGTDTQYFGPGTRLTVL.

This clone came up once. The chain combines TRBV7-8 with TRBJ2-3; D tentatively reads TRBD1 or TRBD2 (8 bases each). The CDR3 runs 18 residues. From germline, CDR1 is SGHVS and CDR2 FQNEAQ. Trimming took 0 bases from V and 1 from J, leaving 17 bases between them. The CDR3 sequence: CASSLAQGAGGGTDTQYF. In nucleotides, the CDR3 is TGTGCCAGCAGCTTAGCGCAGGGGGCGGGAGGAGGCACAGATACGCAGTATTTT. Based on the CDR3 plus reference TRBV7-8 and TRBJ2-3, the full variable domain is GAGVSQSPRYKVAKRGQDVALRCDPISGHVSLFWYQQALGQGPEFLTYFQNEAQLDKSGLPSDRFFAERPEGSVSTLKIQRTQQEDSAVYLCASSLAQGAGGGTDTQYFGPGTRLTVL.

The V gene is TRBV30, the J gene TRBJ1-6; 8 bases align to TRBD1. Germline CDR1 GTSNPN, CDR2 SVGIG (reference sequence). The V gene end was trimmed by 3 bases and the J gene end by 5 bases; junction bases not matched to a gene: 6. The CDR3 is 15 residues long. The CDR3 loop reads CAWSTNRGNNSPLHF. The CDR3 DNA reads TGTGCCTGGAGCACAAACAGGGGGAATAATTCACCCCTCCACTTT.

V is TRBV29-1 and J is TRBJ2-7; 11 positions match TRBD2. From germline, CDR1 is SQVTM and CDR2 ANQGSEA. This CDR3 is 15 amino acids long. V lost 4 bases to trimming and J lost 0 bases; unmatched junction nucleotides: 5. CDR3 protein: CSVVTSGTSSYEQYF. CDR3 bases: TGCAGCGTTGTGACTAGCGGGACGAGCTCCTACGAGCAGTACTTC.

The chain links TRBV2 to TRBJ1-6; 7 nucleotides match TRBD1. With 6 bases clipped from V and 7 bases from J, the junction kept 6 bases outside the gene matches. Germline V gives CDR1 SNHLY, CDR2 FYNNEI. CDR3 length: 14 residues. The CDR3 here is CASSPTGFNSPLHF. CDR3 bases: TGTGCCAGCAGCCCGACAGGGTTCAATTCACCCCTCCACTTT. Together with reference TRBV2 and TRBJ1-6, the CDR3 gives the full variable domain: EPEVTQTPSHQVTQMGQEVILRCVPISNHLYFYWYRQILGQKVEFLVSFYNNEISEKSEIFDDQFSVERPDGSNFTLKIRSTKLEDSAMYFCASSPTGFNSPLHFGNGTRLTVT.